These 23 T cell receptor beta chains were sequenced from one sample in a study of CXCR3-negative and CXCR3-positive naive CD8 T cells. Study-level findings and limits: Naive cells that were CXCR3-positive had more hydrophobic TRB CDR3s (compared with CXCR3-negative naive cells).

Their cognate antigens are unknown. Through 5' RACE with UMI labels, the TRB cDNA libraries were prepared. From the 5' RACE reads, TCRdb lists one entry per CDR3 protein and no DNA. This sample contains tens of thousands of distinct CDR3 sequences. The sequenced sample was naive CXCR3+ CD8+ T cells from blood. Subset reported: CD45RO-CCR7+CD27+CD95- naive CD8+ T cells expressing CXCR3 (TNR3+). These receptors originate from a human donor in good health. Some clones in this sample may be carry-over from other donors' samples.

This rearrangement joins TRBV7-2 to TRBJ2-1; with no DNA, the TCRdb D assignment of TRBD1 cannot be verified. This CDR3 contains 14 residues. Germline assignment: CDR1 SGHTA and CDR2 FQGNSA. CDR3 amino acids: CASSHITGDNEQFF.

J is TRBJ2-7 and V is TRBV6-5; there is no DNA to check the TCRdb D call of TRBD1. This CDR3 contains 17 residues. Germline CDR1 reads MNHEY; CDR2 reads SVGAGI. This CDR3 is CASSYSYIPGDYDEQYF.

This rearrangement joins TRBV7-9 to TRBJ2-7. Germline values: CDR1 SEHNR, CDR2 FQNEAQ (reference sequence). The CDR3 consists of 13 residues. CDR3: CASSFSGSYEQYF.

The chain is built from TRBV7-7 and TRBJ2-1; TCRdb picks TRBD1, but there is no DNA to check that call. Germline lookup yields CDR1 SSHAT and CDR2 FNYEAQ (reference sequence). There are 16 residues in the CDR3. CDR3 region: CASSFAQVPPYNEQFF.

This CDR3 reads CSVEARMNEQYF. The chain uses TRBV29-1 and TRBJ2-7. Germline CDR1 is SQVTM and CDR2 is ANQGSEA. The CDR3 sequence is 12 residues long.

The chain employs TRBV5-1 and TRBJ1-1; the D call of TRBD1 rests on TCRdb alone, since no DNA is present to check it. The CDR3 has 14 residues. From germline, CDR1 is SGHRS and CDR2 YFSETQ. CDR3 amino acids: CASSYREDGTEAFF.

The chain employs TRBV29-1 and TRBJ2-7; with no DNA, the TCRdb D assignment of TRBD2 cannot be verified. The CDR3 runs to 15 residues. Germline CDR1 is SQVTM and CDR2 is ANQGSEA. CDR3 protein: CSVESLAGHSYEQYF.

J is TRBJ2-7 and V is TRBV4-1; TCRdb picks TRBD1, but there is no DNA to check that call. This CDR3 spans 13 amino acids. Germline V lookup: CDR1 MGHRA, CDR2 YSYEKL. CDR3 residues: CASSQEGRYEQYF.

The rearrangement uses TRBV5-1 and TRBJ1-2; TCRdb's assignment of TRBD1 cannot be checked, as there is no DNA. Germline CDR1 is SGHRS and CDR2 is YFSETQ. The CDR3 runs to 12 residues. The CDR3 protein is CASSGGGYGYTF.

The V gene is TRBV5-1, the J gene TRBJ2-2; TCRdb calls TRBD1, which cannot be checked without DNA. CDR1 is SGHRS and CDR2 is YFSETQ in the germline V gene. The CDR3 totals 16 residues. CDR3: CASSLWRTGNTGELFF.

V gene TRBV18 combines with J gene TRBJ1-2; TCRdb's D gene call, TRBD1, goes unchecked for lack of DNA. The CDR3 has 12 amino acids. From germline, CDR1 is KGHSH and CDR2 LQKENI. The CDR3 sequence is CASSPGDDGYTF.

The chain carries TRBV7-9 and TRBJ2-1. Germline assignment: CDR1 SEHNR and CDR2 FQNEAQ (reference sequence). The CDR3 loop spans 14 amino acids. The CDR3 loop reads CASSPTTGLNEQFF.

The CDR3 region is CASSQEQGSEQHF. The chain links TRBV4-1 to TRBJ2-7; TCRdb returns TRBD1, unconfirmable since there is no DNA. CDR1 is MGHRA and CDR2 is YSYEKL in the germline V gene. The CDR3 spans 13 residues.

V is TRBV10-2 and J is TRBJ2-3; TCRdb picks TRBD2, but there is no DNA to check that call. The CDR3 is 16 residues long. Germline V lookup: CDR1 WSHSY, CDR2 SAAADI. The CDR3 here is CASSESLAGGPDTQYF.

CDR3 sequence: CASSPGDAYGYTF. The chain joins TRBV2 to TRBJ1-2; TCRdb calls TRBD1, which cannot be checked without DNA. CDR3 length: 13 amino acids. Germline V gives CDR1 SNHLY, CDR2 FYNNEI.

The rearrangement links TRBV28 to TRBJ2-7; the TCRdb D gene call, TRBD1, has no DNA to confirm it. Germline-derived CDR1 and CDR2 are MDHEN and SYDVKM. The CDR3 sequence is 12 residues long. CDR3 region: CATGDSLYEQYF.

The rearrangement uses TRBV28 and TRBJ2-3; the D call from TCRdb, TRBD2, cannot be confirmed without DNA. Germline V gene data show CDR1 as MDHEN and CDR2 as SYDVKM. The length of the CDR3 is 18 residues. CDR3 amino acids: CASRSRASGGAGADTQYF. The full variable domain, its missing parts supplied by reference TRBV28 and TRBJ2-3, is DVKVTQSSRYLVKRTGEKVFLECVQDMDHENMFWYRQDPGLGLRLIYFSYDVKMKEKGDIPEGYSVSREKKERFSLILESASTNQTSMYLCASRSRASGGAGADTQYFGPGTRLTVL.

This chain connects TRBV20-1 to TRBJ1-1; with no DNA, the TCRdb D assignment of TRBD1 cannot be verified. The length of the CDR3 is 12 residues. Germline V gene sequence: CDR1 DFQATT, CDR2 SNEGSKA (reference sequence). CDR3 in amino acids: CSARAGDTEAFF.

The chain combines TRBV7-9 with TRBJ2-2. The CDR3 consists of 13 residues. Germline lookup yields CDR1 SEHNR and CDR2 FQNEAQ (reference sequence). The CDR3 sequence is CASSLIMAGELFF.

The genes are TRBV20-1 and TRBJ2-1; TCRdb indicates TRBD1, and absent DNA this call remains unverified. CDR1 and CDR2 (germline): DFQATT, SNEGSKA (reference sequence). This CDR3 comprises 14 residues. The CDR3: CSAKERGTYNEQFF.

V is TRBV28 and J is TRBJ2-2; absent DNA, TCRdb's TRBD1 call cannot be checked. The CDR3 length is 18 residues. Germline CDR1 and CDR2: MDHEN and SYDVKM. CDR3 in amino acids: CASSLRFWAGSNTGELFF.

CDR3 protein: CSARDEGSGLAGTPQFF. The chain recombines TRBV20-1 with TRBJ2-1; no DNA is available, so the TRBD2 call from TCRdb remains unchecked. The CDR3 loop spans 17 amino acids. CDR1 and CDR2 from the germline V gene are DFQATT and SNEGSKA (reference sequence).

This chain joins TRBV6-5 and TRBJ2-5; TCRdb returns TRBD1, unconfirmable since there is no DNA. CDR3 length equals 16 residues. Germline CDR1 is MNHEY and CDR2 is SVGAGI. The CDR3: CASSSRDRRYQETQYF.